The 29 T cell receptor beta chains below were found in one sample sequenced in a study of blood T cell repertoires in COVID-19. TCRdb's copy holds only in-frame clones and misses some; the assay was immunoSEQ multiplex PCR. Of 70,000 or so clones in the sample, 88% were seen once. Sequencing was done on a sample of peripheral blood. These receptors were taken from a human donor in a cohort sampled during active COVID-19.

J is TRBJ2-1 and V is TRBV5-6; TRBD2 aligns across 8 bases. Germline V CDR1 and CDR2: SGHDT, YYEEEE. The CDR3 consists of 14 residues. V gave up 3 bases and J gave up 6 bases; unmatched junction bases: 5. The CDR3 sequence is CASSWGLVFNEQFF. The DNA for the CDR3 is TGTGCCAGCAGCTGGGGACTAGTTTTCAATGAGCAGTTCTTC. The whole variable domain, filled in from reference TRBV5-6 and TRBJ2-1, reads DAGVTQSPTHLIKTRGQQVTLRCSPKSGHDTVSWYQQALGQGPQFIFQYYEEEERQRGNFPDRFSGHQFPNYSSELNVNALLLGDSALYLCASSWGLVFNEQFFGPGTRLTVL.

The CDR3 DNA is TGTGCCAGCAGCCCCCTGGACTCTGACAATGAGCAGTTCTTC. This translates into CASSPLDSDNEQFF. The chain is built from TRBV7-2 and TRBJ2-1, with a weak D call TRBD2 (5 bases). Trimming stripped 5 bases from V and 5 bases from J, with 13 bases between. The CDR3 has 14 amino acids. Germline V CDR1 and CDR2: SGHTA, FQGNSA.

The chain has TRBV5-1 and TRBJ2-5; 10 bases align to TRBD1. The CDR3 is 15 residues long. Trimming removed 4 bases from V and 8 bases from J; junction bases left unmatched: 11. Germline V CDR1 and CDR2: SGHRS, YFSETQ. CDR3 loop: CASSAGTGVEGTQYF. For the CDR3, the DNA is TGCGCCAGCAGCGCCGGGACAGGGGTTGAGGGAACCCAGTACTTC.

The chain has TRBV28 and TRBJ2-7; TRBD2 agrees at 12 bases. The CDR3 runs 17 residues. The V gene end was trimmed by 3 bases and the J gene end by 1 base; junction bases not matched to a gene: 7. In germline, CDR1 is MDHEN, CDR2 SYDVKM. The CDR3 DNA sequence: TGTGCCAGCAGTTTTTTGTCGACTAGCGGGAGATCCTACGAGCAGTACTTC. Translation gives CASSFLSTSGRSYEQYF.

The chain links TRBV10-3 to TRBJ2-5, with a possible D match to TRBD2 (5 bases). Germline V gene sequence: CDR1 ENHRY, CDR2 SYGVKD. The CDR3 sequence is 14 residues long. With 4 bases removed from V and 2 bases from J, the gap between germline ends came to 11 bases. The CDR3 loop is CAISALQRQETQYF. DNA of the CDR3: TGTGCCATCAGTGCCCTTCAGCGGCAAGAGACCCAGTACTTC.

V is TRBV4-1 and J is TRBJ2-2, with TRBD2 matching over 9 bases. V lost 8 bases, J lost 7 bases, and 5 bases stayed unmatched. The CDR3 sequence is 13 residues long. Germline lookup yields CDR1 MGHRA and CDR2 YSYEKL. The CDR3 is CASRSSGVGELFF. CDR3 bases: TGCGCCAGCCGGTCTAGCGGGGTCGGGGAGCTGTTTTTT.

The chain recombines TRBV10-3 with TRBJ2-7, with TRBD1 as a possible D gene (6 bases). Germline V gives CDR1 ENHRY, CDR2 SYGVKD. The CDR3 is made up of 12 amino acids. V was shortened by 3 bases and J by 5 bases, with 8 bases between the two germline ends. CDR3 loop: CAISDTGNEQYV. The CDR3 nucleotides read TGTGCCATCAGTGATACAGGGAACGAGCAGTACGTC.

The chain links TRBV21-1 to TRBJ1-5; whether TRBD1, the table's D call, matches the DNA was not checked. TRBV21-1 is a pseudogene segment. This CDR3 has 16 amino acids. The CDR3 nucleotides are TGTGCCAGCAGCAAAGGAGGGACAGGGAGGTATCAGCCCCAGCATTTT. The encoded protein is CASSKGGTGRYQPQHF.

CDR3 DNA sequence: TGTGCCAGTAGTCGAGGGGATACGCAGTATTTT. It specifies CASSRGDTQYF. The chain carries TRBV19 and TRBJ2-3; a weak D match, TRBD2 (5 bases). CDR1 and CDR2 from the germline V gene are LNHDA and SQIVND (reference sequence). V was pared by 5 bases and J by 6 bases, with 6 bases between. The CDR3 contains 11 residues.

This clone was counted a few times. The rearrangement joins TRBV5-4 to TRBJ2-2, with TRBD1 identical over 8 bases. V shed 4 bases and J 7 bases; nucleotides not matched to a gene: 15. Germline loops: CDR1 SGHNT, CDR2 YYREEE (reference sequence). The CDR3 spans 17 residues. This CDR3 is CASSPGGDRRSVGELFF. The CDR3 bases are TGTGCCAGCAGCCCTGGAGGGGACAGGAGGTCCGTCGGGGAGCTGTTTTTT.

In nucleotides, the CDR3 is TGTGCCAGCAGCCTCAGGGACAGGGGGCAAGTCGACAGTGGCTACACCTTC. It codes for CASSLRDRGQVDSGYTF. The V call is TRBV9, the J call TRBJ1-2; the match to TRBD1 covers 12 bases. V dropped 4 bases and J dropped 7; count of bases not matched to a gene: 14. Germline V lookup: CDR1 SGDLS, CDR2 YYNGEE. The CDR3 runs 17 residues.

The chain has TRBV6-5 and TRBJ2-1; 8 nucleotides match TRBD1. This CDR3 spans 12 amino acids. The junction had 3 bases not matched to a gene; V was cut back by 4 bases and J by 10 bases. Germline CDR1 MNHEY, CDR2 SVGAGI. The CDR3 here is CASSSRTGEQFF. The DNA of the CDR3 is TGTGCCAGCAGTTCTCGGACAGGGGAGCAGTTCTTC.

The table lists this clone with a count of one. The gene calls are TRBV7-3 and TRBJ2-5; D uncertain. Trimming took 1 base from V and 5 from J, leaving 14 bases between them. Germline V gene sequence: CDR1 SGHTA, CDR2 FQGTGA. The CDR3 loop spans 15 amino acids. CDR3 in amino acids: CASSLSSLAGETQYF. For the CDR3, the DNA is TGTGCCAGCAGCTTAAGTTCCCTCGCCGGGGAGACCCAGTACTTC.

The chain links TRBV7-3 to TRBJ2-2, with D tentatively TRBD2 (5 bases). The CDR3 runs 15 residues. Trimming took off 5 bases at V and 1 base at J, with 11 bases between the two ends. CDR1 is SGHTA, CDR2 FQGTGA, per germline. CDR3 sequence reads: CASSLRAGNTGELFF. For the CDR3, the DNA is TGTGCCAGCAGCCTGAGGGCCGGGAACACCGGGGAGCTGTTTTTT.

This rearrangement joins TRBV5-1 to TRBJ2-1; 12 bases align to TRBD2. The CDR3 consists of 15 residues. V shed 4 bases, J shed 7 bases, and the junction held 6 bases outside the gene matches. The V gene's germline CDR1 is SGHRS and CDR2 YFSETQ. The CDR3 region is CASSPPTSGRNEQFF. Written as DNA, the CDR3 is TGCGCCAGCAGCCCCCCGACTAGCGGGAGAAATGAGCAGTTCTTC.

The CDR3 region is CASSDLAGTNNEQFF. CDR3 nucleotide sequence: TGCGCCAGCAGTGATCTAGCGGGGACCAACAATGAGCAGTTCTTC. The chain recombines TRBV10-2 with TRBJ2-1; TRBD2 matches 9 bases. The germline V gene has CDR1 WSHSY and CDR2 SAAADI. After removal of 3 bases from V and 5 bases from J, the junction contained 5 bases not matched to a gene. The CDR3 totals 15 residues.

The rearrangement links TRBV14 to TRBJ1-2, with a possible D match to TRBD1 (5 bases). CDR1 and CDR2 from the germline V gene are SGHDN and FVKESK. The ends were cut back, 2 bases at V and 4 bases at J, with 11 bases in the middle. The CDR3 contains 14 residues. The chain's CDR3 is CASSQYRSSYGYTF. In DNA form, the CDR3 reads TGTGCCAGCAGCCAATACAGGTCAAGCTATGGCTACACCTTC.

CDR3: CASSFLGDFNGYTF. DNA for the CDR3: TGTGCCAGCAGTTTCCTAGGGGATTTTAATGGCTACACCTTC. The chain carries TRBV28 and TRBJ1-2; maybe TRBD1 (5 bases). CDR3 size: 14 residues. CDR1 and CDR2 (germline): MDHEN, SYDVKM. Trimming removed 3 bases at V and 6 bases at J, with 14 bases between.

The chain links TRBV10-3 to TRBJ1-6, with D hard to call. The germline CDR1 and CDR2 sequences are ENHRY and SYGVKD. The CDR3 covers 14 residues. V gave up 6 bases and J gave up 10 bases, with 16 bases separating them. The DNA for the CDR3 is TGTGCCATCAGGAGCCTCCAGGATGGGTCACCCCTCCACTTT. Translating it yields CAIRSLQDGSPLHF.

The chain recombines TRBV29-1 with TRBJ2-5, with 14 bases identical to TRBD2. The CDR3 spans 13 residues. Germline loops: CDR1 SQVTM, CDR2 ANQGSEA. V gave up 4 bases and J gave up 5 bases; unmatched junction bases: 0. The CDR3 nucleotides are TGCAGCGTTGGACTAGCGGGAGGGGAGACCCAGTACTTC. Translated: CSVGLAGGETQYF.

The chain employs TRBV29-1 and TRBJ2-7, with 12 nucleotides matching TRBD2. The CDR3 is made up of 15 amino acids. The V and J ends lost 4 bases and 9 bases, in that order; junction bases with no gene match: 13. CDR1 and CDR2 (germline): SQVTM, ANQGSEA. CDR3 amino acids: CSVAYVASGGVRQYF. The DNA for the CDR3 is TGCAGCGTTGCATATGTGGCTAGCGGGGGGGTAAGGCAGTACTTC.

This clone was counted only a few times. The chain recombines TRBV6-5 with TRBJ1-5; no clear D. The CDR3 has 13 amino acids. From germline, CDR1 is MNHEY and CDR2 SVGAGI. V was shortened by 6 bases and J by 5 bases, with 11 bases between the two germline ends. The DNA for the CDR3 is TGTGCCAGCAGCTCGGGCGGGGATCAGCCCCAGCATTTT. It codes for CASSSGGDQPQHF.

The CDR3, as DNA: TGTGCCAGTAGTATCGGGACAGGTTGGACAGATACGCAGTATTTT. This gives the protein CASSIGTGWTDTQYF. The chain combines TRBV19 with TRBJ2-3, with TRBD1 matching over 8 bases. There are 15 residues in the CDR3. Per germline, CDR1 LNHDA and CDR2 SQIVND (reference sequence). The V and J ends lost 3 bases and 3 bases, in that order; junction bases with no gene match: 5.

The chain has TRBV5-6 and TRBJ1-6; no firm D call. In germline, CDR1 is SGHDT, CDR2 YYEEEE. The CDR3 runs to 15 residues. V lost 2 bases to trimming and J lost 7 bases, with 13 bases between them. The CDR3 is CASSFQGSGNSPLHF. CDR3 in DNA: TGTGCCAGCAGCTTCCAAGGGTCGGGGAATTCACCCCTCCACTTT. Filled out from reference TRBV5-6 and TRBJ1-6, the complete variable domain reads DAGVTQSPTHLIKTRGQQVTLRCSPKSGHDTVSWYQQALGQGPQFIFQYYEEEERQRGNFPDRFSGHQFPNYSSELNVNALLLGDSALYLCASSFQGSGNSPLHFGNGTRLTVT.

J is TRBJ1-2 and V is TRBV28, with no clear D. The CDR3 has 14 amino acids. CDR1 and CDR2 (germline): MDHEN, SYDVKM. Trimming shortened V by 5 bases and J by 7 bases, and 17 bases separated the two germline ends. The CDR3 region is CASSPSDWNIGYTF. The CDR3 region has the DNA TGTGCCAGCAGTCCCTCCGACTGGAATATTGGCTACACCTTC.

This clone qualifies as medium-sized. This chain uses TRBV6-4 with TRBJ2-7, with 11 positions matching TRBD2. The CDR3 is 17 residues long. Germline CDR1 reads MRHNA; CDR2 reads SNTAGT. Unmatched junction bases numbered 7, after V lost 3 bases and J lost 0 bases. The CDR3 DNA reads as TGTGCCAGCAGTGATTACTCCACTAGCGGGAGCTCCTACGAGCAGTACGTC. Protein product: CASSDYSTSGSSYEQYV.

This chain joins TRBV18 and TRBJ1-2; D uncertain. Germline V gene lookup returns CDR1 KGHSH and CDR2 LQKENI. Trimming cost V 3 bases and J 13 bases, with 15 bases left between them. This CDR3 comprises 12 residues. The DNA for the CDR3 is TGTGCCAGCTCACCTCAAGAGGGCCCGTCCACCTTC. Translating gives CASSPQEGPSTF.

The rearrangement links TRBV4-1 to TRBJ2-1, with TRBD1 matching 7 bases. Germline loops: CDR1 MGHRA, CDR2 YSYEKL. V lost 4 bases, J lost 5 bases, and 5 bases stayed unmatched. This CDR3 contains 14 residues. The CDR3 bases are TGCGCCAGCAGCCCGGGACAGTTTGACAATGAGCAGTTCTTC. It codes for CASSPGQFDNEQFF.

This clone appeared a few times. This sequence joins TRBV7-9 and TRBJ2-2, with 9 nucleotides matching TRBD1. The CDR3 totals 15 residues. Losses at the gene ends were 5 bases for V and 3 bases for J; bases not matched to a gene: 4. CDR1 SEHNR and CDR2 FQNEAQ come from the germline V gene (reference sequence). The CDR3 DNA reads as TGTGCCAGCAGCCCCGGGACAGGGTACACCGGGGAGCTGTTTTTT. It translates to CASSPGTGYTGELFF.